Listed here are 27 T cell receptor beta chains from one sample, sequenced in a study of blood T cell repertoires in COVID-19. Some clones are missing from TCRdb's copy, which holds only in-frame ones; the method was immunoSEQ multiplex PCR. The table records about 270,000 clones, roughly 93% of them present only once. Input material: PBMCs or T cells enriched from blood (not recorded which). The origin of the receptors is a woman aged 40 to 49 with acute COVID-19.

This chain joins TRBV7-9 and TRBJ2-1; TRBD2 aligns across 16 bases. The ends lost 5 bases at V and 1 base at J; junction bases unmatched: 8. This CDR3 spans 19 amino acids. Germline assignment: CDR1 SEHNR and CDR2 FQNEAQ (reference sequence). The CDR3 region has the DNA TGTGCCAGCAGCCCGGGACTAGCGGGAGGGTTTACATCCTACAATGAGCAGTTCTTC. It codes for CASSPGLAGGFTSYNEQFF.

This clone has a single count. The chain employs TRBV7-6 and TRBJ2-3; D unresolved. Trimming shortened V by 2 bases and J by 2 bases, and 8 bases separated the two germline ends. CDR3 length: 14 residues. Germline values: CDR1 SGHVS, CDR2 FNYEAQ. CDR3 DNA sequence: TGTGCCAGCAGCTTACAGGAATACACAGATACGCAGTATTTT. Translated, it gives CASSLQEYTDTQYF.

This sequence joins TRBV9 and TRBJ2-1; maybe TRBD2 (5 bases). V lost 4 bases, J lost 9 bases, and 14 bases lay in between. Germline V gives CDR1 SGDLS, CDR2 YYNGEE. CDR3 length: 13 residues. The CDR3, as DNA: TGTGCCAGCAGCCCTACTAGGGCGGGTGAGCAGTTCTTC. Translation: CASSPTRAGEQFF. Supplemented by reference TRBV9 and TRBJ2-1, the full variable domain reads DSGVTQTPKHLITATGQRVTLRCSPRSGDLSVYWYQQSLDQGLQFLIQYYNGEERAKGNILERFSAQQFPDLHSELNLSSLELGDSALYFCASSPTRAGEQFFGPGTRLTVL.

Here the CDR3 DNA reads TGTGCCAGCAGCGCGAGAGACGGCAGGGTTGGTGGAAACACCATATATTTT. Translated, it gives CASSARDGRVGGNTIYF. V gene TRBV9 combines with J gene TRBJ1-3; tentatively, D is TRBD1 (5 bases). The CDR3 covers 17 residues. Germline CDR1 SGDLS, CDR2 YYNGEE. V was clipped by 3 bases and J by 3 bases, with 19 bases between them.

The CDR3 sequence: CASNPGGAVNEQFF. CDR3 DNA sequence: TGCGCCAGCAACCCCGGGGGGGCGGTGAATGAGCAGTTCTTC. The chain links TRBV5-1 to TRBJ2-1, with TRBD2 matching over 8 bases. V was clipped by 6 bases and J by 7 bases; unmatched bases: 9. This CDR3 region has 14 residues. CDR1 SGHRS and CDR2 YFSETQ come from the germline V gene.

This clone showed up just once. The CDR3 DNA follows: TGTGCCAGTACTTCACAGGTGGGACTTGGCTACGAGCAGTACTTC. Translating it yields CASTSQVGLGYEQYF. This chain joins TRBV19 and TRBJ2-7, with D possibly matching TRBD2 (6 bases). V was shortened by 7 bases and J by 3 bases, with 19 bases between the two germline ends. The CDR3 is made up of 15 amino acids. The germline gives CDR1 LNHDA, CDR2 SQIVND (reference sequence).

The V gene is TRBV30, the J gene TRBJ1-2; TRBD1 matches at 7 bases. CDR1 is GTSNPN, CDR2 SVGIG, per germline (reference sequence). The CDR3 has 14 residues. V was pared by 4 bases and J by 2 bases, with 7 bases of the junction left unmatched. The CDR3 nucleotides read TGTGCCTGGACCAAGACAGGGCCCAACTATGGCTACACCTTC. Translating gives CAWTKTGPNYGYTF. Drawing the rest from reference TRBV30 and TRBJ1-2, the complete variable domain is SQTIHQWPATLVQPVGSPLSLECTVEGTSNPNLYWYRQAAGRGLQLLFYSVGIGQISSEVPQNLSASRPQDRQFILSSKKLLLSDSGFYLCAWTKTGPNYGYTFGSGTRLTVV.

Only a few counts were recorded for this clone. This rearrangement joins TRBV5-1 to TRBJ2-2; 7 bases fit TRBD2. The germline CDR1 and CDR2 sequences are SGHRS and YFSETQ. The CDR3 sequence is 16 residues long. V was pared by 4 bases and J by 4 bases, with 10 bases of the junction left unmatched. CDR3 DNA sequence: TGCGCCAGCAGCCCCGGAGGCGGGAGAGGCACCGGGGAGCTGTTTTTT. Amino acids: CASSPGGGRGTGELFF.

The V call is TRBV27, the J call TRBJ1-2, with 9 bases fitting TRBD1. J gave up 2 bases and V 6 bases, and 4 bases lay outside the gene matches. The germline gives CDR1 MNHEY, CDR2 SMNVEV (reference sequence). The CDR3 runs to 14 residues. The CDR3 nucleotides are TGTGCCAGCAGACGCACAGGGGGCAACTATGGCTACACCTTC. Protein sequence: CASRRTGGNYGYTF.

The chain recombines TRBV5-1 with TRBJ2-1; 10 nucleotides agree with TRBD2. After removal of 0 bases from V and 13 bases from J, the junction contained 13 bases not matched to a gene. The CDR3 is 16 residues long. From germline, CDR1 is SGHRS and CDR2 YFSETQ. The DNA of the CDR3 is TGCGCCAGCAGCTTGGAGGTAGCGGGAGGCCCGTTAAATCAGTTCTTC. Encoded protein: CASSLEVAGGPLNQFF.

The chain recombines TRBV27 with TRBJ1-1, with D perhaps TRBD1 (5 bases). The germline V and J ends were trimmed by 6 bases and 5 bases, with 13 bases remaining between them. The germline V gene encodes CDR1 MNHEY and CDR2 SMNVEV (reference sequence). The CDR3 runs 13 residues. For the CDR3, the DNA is TGTGCCAGCAGCATGAGTAGGACAACTGAAGCTTTCTTT. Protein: CASSMSRTTEAFF.

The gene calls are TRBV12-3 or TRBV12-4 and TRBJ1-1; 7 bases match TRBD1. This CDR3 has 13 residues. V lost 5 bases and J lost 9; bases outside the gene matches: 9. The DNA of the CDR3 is TGTGCCAGCAGTCCAGCACAGGGGTTAAAAGCTTTCTTT. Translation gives CASSPAQGLKAFF.

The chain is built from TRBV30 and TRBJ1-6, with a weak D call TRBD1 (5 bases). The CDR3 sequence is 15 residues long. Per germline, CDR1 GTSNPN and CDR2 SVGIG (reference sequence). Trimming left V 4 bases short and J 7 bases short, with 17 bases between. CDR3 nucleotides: TGTGCCTGGATGGGAATGGGCAGGGCGAATTCACCCCTCCACTTT. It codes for CAWMGMGRANSPLHF.

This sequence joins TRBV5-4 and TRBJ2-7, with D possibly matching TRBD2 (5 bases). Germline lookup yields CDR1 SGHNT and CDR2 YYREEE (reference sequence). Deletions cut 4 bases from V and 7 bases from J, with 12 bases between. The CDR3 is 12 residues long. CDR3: CASSLRGKEQYF. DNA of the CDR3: TGTGCCAGCAGCCTGCGAGGGAAAGAGCAGTACTTC.

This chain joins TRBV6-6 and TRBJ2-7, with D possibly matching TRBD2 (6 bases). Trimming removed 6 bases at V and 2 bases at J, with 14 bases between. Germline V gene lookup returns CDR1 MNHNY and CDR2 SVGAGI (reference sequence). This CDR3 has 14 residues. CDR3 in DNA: TGTGCCAGCAGCCTAAATAGCGGAACCTACGAGCAGTACTTC. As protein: CASSLNSGTYEQYF.

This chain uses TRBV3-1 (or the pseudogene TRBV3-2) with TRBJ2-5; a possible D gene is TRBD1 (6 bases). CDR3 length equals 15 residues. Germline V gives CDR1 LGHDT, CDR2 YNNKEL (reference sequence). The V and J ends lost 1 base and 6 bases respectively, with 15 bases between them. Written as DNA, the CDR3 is TGTGCCAGCAGCCAAGGCGCCCTGGGGGCAAAGACCCAGTACTTC. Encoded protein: CASSQGALGAKTQYF.

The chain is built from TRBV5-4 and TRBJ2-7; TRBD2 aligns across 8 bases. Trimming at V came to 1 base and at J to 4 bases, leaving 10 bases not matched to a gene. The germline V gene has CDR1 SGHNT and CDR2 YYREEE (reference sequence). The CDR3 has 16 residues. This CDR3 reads CASSLRRGALKYEQYF. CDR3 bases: TGTGCCAGCAGCTTGAGGCGGGGGGCCCTAAAATACGAGCAGTACTTC.

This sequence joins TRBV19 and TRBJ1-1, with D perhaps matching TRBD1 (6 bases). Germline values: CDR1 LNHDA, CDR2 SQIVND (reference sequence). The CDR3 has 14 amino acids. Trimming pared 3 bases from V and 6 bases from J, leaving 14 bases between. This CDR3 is CASSISDRFSEAFF. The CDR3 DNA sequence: TGTGCCAGTAGTATCTCCGACAGGTTCTCTGAAGCTTTCTTT.

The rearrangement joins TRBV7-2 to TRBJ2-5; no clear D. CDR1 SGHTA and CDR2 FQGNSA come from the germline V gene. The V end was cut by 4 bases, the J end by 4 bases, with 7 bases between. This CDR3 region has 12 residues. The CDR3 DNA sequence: TGTGCCAGCAGCTCTTACGGAGAGACCCAGTACTTC. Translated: CASSSYGETQYF. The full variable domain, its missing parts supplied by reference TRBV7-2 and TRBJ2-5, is GAGVSQSPSNKVTEKGKDVELRCDPISGHTALYWYRQSLGQGLEFLIYFQGNSAPDKSGLPSDRFSAERTGGSVSTLTIQRTQQEDSAVYLCASSSYGETQYFGPGTRLLVL.

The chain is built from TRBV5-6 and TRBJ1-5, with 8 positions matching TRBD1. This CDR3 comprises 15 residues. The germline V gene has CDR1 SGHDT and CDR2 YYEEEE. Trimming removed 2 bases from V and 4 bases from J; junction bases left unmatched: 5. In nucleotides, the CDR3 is TGTGCCAGCAGCTTCAGGGGGCAGGGTAATCAGCCCCAGCATTTT. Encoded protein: CASSFRGQGNQPQHF.

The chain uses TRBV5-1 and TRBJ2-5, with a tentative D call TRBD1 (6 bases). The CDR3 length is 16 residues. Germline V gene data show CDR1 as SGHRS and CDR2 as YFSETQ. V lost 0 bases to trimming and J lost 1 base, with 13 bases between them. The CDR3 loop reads CASSLALGAVQETQYF. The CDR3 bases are TGCGCCAGCAGCTTGGCCCTGGGGGCGGTCCAAGAGACCCAGTACTTC.

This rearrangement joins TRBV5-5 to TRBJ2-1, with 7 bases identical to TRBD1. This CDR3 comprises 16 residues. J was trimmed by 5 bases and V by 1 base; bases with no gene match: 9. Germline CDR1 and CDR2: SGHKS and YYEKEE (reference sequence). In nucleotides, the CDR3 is TGTGCCAGCAGCTTGCTCGAGGGACAGAGTAACAATGAGCAGTTCTTC. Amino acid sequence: CASSLLEGQSNNEQFF. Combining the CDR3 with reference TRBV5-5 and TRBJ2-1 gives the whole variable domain DAGVTQSPTHLIKTRGQQVTLRCSPISGHKSVSWYQQVLGQGPQFIFQYYEKEERGRGNFPDRFSARQFPNYSSELNVNALLLGDSALYLCASSLLEGQSNNEQFFGPGTRLTVL.

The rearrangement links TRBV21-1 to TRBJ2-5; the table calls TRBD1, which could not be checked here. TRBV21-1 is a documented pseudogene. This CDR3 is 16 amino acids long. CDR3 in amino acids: CASRIRQKTYQETQYF. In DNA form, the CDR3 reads TGTGCCAGCAGGATACGACAGAAGACGTACCAAGAGACCCAGTACTTC.

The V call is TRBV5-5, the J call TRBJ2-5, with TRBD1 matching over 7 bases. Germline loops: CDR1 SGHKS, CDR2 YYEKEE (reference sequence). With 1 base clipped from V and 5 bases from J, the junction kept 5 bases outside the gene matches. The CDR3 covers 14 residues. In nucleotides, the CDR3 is TGTGCCAGCAGCTTGCGACAGGGAAGGGAGACCCAGTACTTC. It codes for CASSLRQGRETQYF.

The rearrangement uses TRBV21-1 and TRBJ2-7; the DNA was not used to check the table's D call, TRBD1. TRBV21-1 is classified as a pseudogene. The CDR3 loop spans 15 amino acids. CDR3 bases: TGTGCCAGCAGCAAAGGCCCGGGACACTCCTACGAGCAGTACTTC. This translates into CASSKGPGHSYEQYF.

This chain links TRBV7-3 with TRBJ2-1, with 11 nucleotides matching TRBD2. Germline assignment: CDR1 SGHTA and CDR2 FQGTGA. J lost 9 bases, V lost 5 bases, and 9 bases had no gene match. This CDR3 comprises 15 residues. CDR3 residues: CASSLQTSGEFEQFF. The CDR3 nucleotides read TGTGCCAGCAGCCTGCAGACTAGCGGGGAATTTGAGCAGTTCTTC.

DNA for the CDR3: TGTGCCAGCAGGCGTACCGGGACACCCAGGGAGCAGTACTTC. This translates into CASRRTGTPREQYF. The chain links TRBV28 to TRBJ2-7, with D maybe TRBD1 (6 bases). The CDR3 is 14 amino acids. CDR1 and CDR2 from the germline V gene are MDHEN and SYDVKM. Deletions cut 6 bases from V and 7 bases from J, with 19 bases between. Using reference TRBV28 and TRBJ2-7 for the parts outside the CDR3, the full variable domain is DVKVTQSSRYLVKRTGEKVFLECVQDMDHENMFWYRQDPGLGLRLIYFSYDVKMKEKGDIPEGYSVSREKKERFSLILESASTNQTSMYLCASRRTGTPREQYFGPGTRLTVT.